This passage covers 17 T cell receptor beta chains from one sample sequenced in a study of blood T cell repertoires in COVID-19. Profiled with immunoSEQ multiplex PCR; TCRdb holds only in-frame clones, not every one. The sample lists 200,000 to 250,000 clones, around 80% occurring once. Source material: peripheral blood. The source of these receptors is a woman aged 25 to 39 with COVID-19, enrolled during active disease.

The chain recombines TRBV7-9 with TRBJ2-5; TRBD2 might be the D (6 bases). The germline CDR1 and CDR2 sequences are SEHNR and FQNEAQ (reference sequence). The V gene lost 6 bases and the J gene lost 2 bases, with 13 bases spanning the gap. CDR3 length: 14 amino acids. The CDR3, as DNA: TGTGCCAGCAGGACGACTAGTCCACAAGAGACCCAGTACTTC. Translation: CASRTTSPQETQYF.

The chain recombines TRBV11-2 with TRBJ2-6, with D tentatively TRBD1 (6 bases). The V gene lost 6 bases and the J gene lost 1 base, with 22 bases spanning the gap. The CDR3 is 19 residues long. CDR1 and CDR2 (germline): SGHAT, FQNNGV. In DNA form, the CDR3 reads TGTGCCAGCAGTTCTTACGCCGCAGGGGCAAAGTCTGGGGCCAACGTCCTGACTTTC. Amino acid sequence: CASSSYAAGAKSGANVLTF.

V gene TRBV9 combines with J gene TRBJ1-2; TRBD1 matches 10 bases. Germline V gene sequence: CDR1 SGDLS, CDR2 YYNGEE. The CDR3 is 18 amino acids. J gave up 2 bases and V 3 bases, and 13 bases lay outside the gene matches. The chain's CDR3 is CASSAPSGQGTYNYGYTF. In DNA, the CDR3 is TGTGCCAGCAGCGCCCCATCGGGACAGGGGACCTACAACTATGGCTACACCTTC.

The V call is TRBV5-1, the J call TRBJ2-5; D is ambiguous. The V end lost 3 bases, the J end lost 2 bases, and 5 bases lay between the germline ends. This CDR3 comprises 12 residues. Per the germline V gene, CDR1 is SGHRS and CDR2 is YFSETQ. CDR3 in DNA: TGCGCCAGCAGCTACAATCAAGAGACCCAGTACTTC. Encoded protein: CASSYNQETQYF. Together with reference TRBV5-1 and TRBJ2-5, the CDR3 gives the full variable domain: KAGVTQTPRYLIKTRGQQVTLSCSPISGHRSVSWYQQTPGQGLQFLFEYFSETQRNKGNFPGRFSGRQFSNSRSEMNVSTLELGDSALYLCASSYNQETQYFGPGTRLLVL.

J is TRBJ2-1 and V is TRBV4-2; TRBD2 aligns across 11 bases. From germline, CDR1 is LGHNA and CDR2 YNFKEQ. V shed 1 base and J 2 bases; nucleotides not matched to a gene: 4. The CDR3 contains 17 residues. This CDR3 is CASSQVVTSGTYNEQFF. The CDR3 DNA reads as TGTGCCAGCAGCCAAGTTGTGACTAGCGGGACCTACAATGAGCAGTTCTTC.

This clone has more than one count but fewer than ten. This sequence joins TRBV5-4 and TRBJ1-1; 9 nucleotides line up with TRBD1. V lost 4 bases and J lost 5; bases outside the gene matches: 12. The CDR3 is made up of 16 amino acids. The germline CDR1 and CDR2 sequences are SGHNT and YYREEE (reference sequence). CDR3 nucleotide sequence: TGTGCCAGCAGCCCGCGGACAGGGGTGGTGGGAACTGAAGCTTTCTTT. Translation: CASSPRTGVVGTEAFF.

The chain uses TRBV30 and TRBJ2-7, with D hard to call. V shed 6 bases and J shed 0 bases, with 3 bases lying between them. Germline values: CDR1 GTSNPN, CDR2 SVGIG (reference sequence). The CDR3 is made up of 10 amino acids. This CDR3 is CACGSYEQYF. The CDR3 DNA is TGTGCCTGCGGCTCCTACGAGCAGTACTTC. Together with reference TRBV30 and TRBJ2-7, the CDR3 gives the full variable domain: SQTIHQWPATLVQPVGSPLSLECTVEGTSNPNLYWYRQAAGRGLQLLFYSVGIGQISSEVPQNLSASRPQDRQFILSSKKLLLSDSGFYLCACGSYEQYFGPGTRLTVT.

This chain joins TRBV2 and TRBJ1-2, with a tentative D call TRBD1 (5 bases). Trimming left V 8 bases short and J 3 bases short, with 13 bases between. This CDR3 spans 13 amino acids. CDR1 SNHLY and CDR2 FYNNEI come from the germline V gene. CDR3 in amino acids: CASQGVGDYGYTF. Here the CDR3 DNA reads TGTGCCAGCCAGGGTGTAGGGGACTATGGCTACACCTTC.

This chain joins TRBV16 and TRBJ1-2; D is ambiguous. The germline V gene encodes CDR1 KGHSY and CDR2 FQNENV. V was pared by 2 bases and J by 2 bases, with 12 bases between. This CDR3 spans 15 amino acids. CDR3: CASSQKPGENYGYTF. CDR3 in DNA: TGTGCCAGCAGCCAAAAGCCAGGCGAAAACTATGGCTACACCTTC.

V is TRBV7-9 and J is TRBJ2-7; 11 bases match TRBD1. CDR1 SEHNR and CDR2 FQNEAQ come from the germline V gene (reference sequence). The CDR3 extends over 13 amino acids. Trimming at V came to 6 bases and at J to 4 bases, leaving 2 bases not matched to a gene. The CDR3 here is CASRGTGGYEQYF. The CDR3 DNA follows: TGTGCCAGCAGGGGGACAGGGGGATACGAGCAGTACTTC.

The gene calls are TRBV21-1 and TRBJ1-1. TRBV21-1 is noted as a pseudogene. This CDR3 has 13 residues. The CDR3 DNA is TGTGCCAGCAGCAAAGCGGAGGACACTGAAGCTTTCTTT. It translates to CASSKAEDTEAFF.

The rearrangement joins TRBV5-5 to TRBJ1-1; D is unresolved. CDR1 is SGHKS and CDR2 is YYEKEE in the germline V gene (reference sequence). The CDR3 is 13 residues long. Trimming left V 0 bases short and J 2 bases short, with 5 bases between. The CDR3 DNA reads TGTGCCAGCAGCTTGGAATATAACACTGAAGCTTTCTTT. Its translation is CASSLEYNTEAFF.

The J gene is TRBJ2-4, the V gene TRBV15; 7 nucleotides match TRBD1. Germline lookup yields CDR1 LNHNV and CDR2 YYDKDF (reference sequence). Trimming removed 4 bases from V and 0 bases from J; junction bases left unmatched: 15. CDR3 size: 19 residues. CDR3: CATSNHRGQLPLAKNIQYF. CDR3 sequence (DNA): TGTGCCACCAGCAACCACAGGGGACAGCTGCCTCTAGCCAAAAACATTCAGTACTTC.

The chain carries TRBV5-1 and TRBJ1-3; D remains ambiguous. Germline CDR1 and CDR2: SGHRS and YFSETQ. The V gene lost 5 bases and the J gene lost 1 base, with 10 bases spanning the gap. The CDR3 is 14 residues long. The CDR3 DNA reads TGCGCCAGCAGTAACGCGGATTCTGGAAACACCATATATTTT. As protein: CASSNADSGNTIYF. The full variable domain, with the rest looked up from reference TRBV5-1 and TRBJ1-3, is KAGVTQTPRYLIKTRGQQVTLSCSPISGHRSVSWYQQTPGQGLQFLFEYFSETQRNKGNFPGRFSGRQFSNSRSEMNVSTLELGDSALYLCASSNADSGNTIYFGEGSWLTVV.

The rearrangement uses TRBV29-1 and TRBJ1-5; 7 nucleotides align to TRBD1. Trimming at V came to 4 bases and at J to 5 bases, leaving 5 bases not matched to a gene. Germline values: CDR1 SQVTM, CDR2 ANQGSEA. This CDR3 spans 13 amino acids. The CDR3 is CSVGTGRDQPQHF. The CDR3 region has the DNA TGCAGCGTTGGGACAGGTCGGGATCAGCCCCAGCATTTT.

The V call is TRBV27, the J call TRBJ2-5; maybe TRBD1 (6 bases). V lost 5 bases, J lost 5 bases, and 18 bases lay in between. CDR1 and CDR2 (germline): MNHEY, SMNVEV (reference sequence). This CDR3 region has 15 residues. CDR3 in amino acids: CASSPLRTVLETQYF. CDR3 in DNA: TGTGCCAGCAGTCCCCTCAGGACAGTCTTGGAGACCCAGTACTTC.

V and J are TRBV5-6 and TRBJ2-7, with TRBD1 matching 9 bases. The CDR3 is made up of 12 amino acids. The germline V gene has CDR1 SGHDT and CDR2 YYEEEE. After removal of 4 bases from V and 5 bases from J, the junction contained 1 base not matched to a gene. This CDR3 reads CASSGDRDEQYF. The CDR3 DNA reads TGTGCCAGCAGCGGGGACAGGGACGAGCAGTACTTC.